The clone carrying this TCR beta chain was detected only once. Deletions cut 10 bases from V and 6 bases from J, with 15 bases between. The length of the CDR3 is 13 residues. These data belong to a study of T cell responses to AZD1222 COVID-19 vaccine. Measured with immunoSEQ multiplex PCR; TCRdb has only the in-frame clones, and not every one. Of some 150,000 clones in the sample, about 88% were seen once. The rearrangement joins TRBV6-7 to TRBJ2-2; the D gene could be TRBD1 or TRBD2 (6 bases each). TRBV6-7 is an ORF, with its function uncertain. Here the sequenced sample was peripheral blood, taken on day 0 of AZD1222 vaccination. The sequence was obtained from an adult in good health. The CDR3 sequence: CAKGGRSPGELFF. The CDR3 DNA reads as TGTGCCAAGGGGGGAAGGTCCCCCGGGGAGCTGTTTTTT.